The clone carrying this T cell receptor beta chain was picked up a small number of times. Its specificity is unknown. CDR1 is SEHNR and CDR2 is FQNEAQ in the germline V gene (reference sequence). This CDR3 has 12 residues. The ends were cut back, 5 bases at V and 2 bases at J, with 6 bases in the middle. The entry originates in a study of T cell responses to AZD1222 COVID-19 vaccine. Study-wide points: Repertoire sampling was restricted to post-peak T cell response timepoints. It should be noted that donors were predominantly white British and more often female, and clonal diversity was possibly underestimated. In the spike-specific TCR repertoire, nearly half reportedly target unmutated variant regions.

Clones were sequenced by immunoSEQ multiplex PCR, and TCRdb holds only the in-frame ones, with some missing. The data contain 70,000 to 80,000 clones, more than 80% of them seen just once; the ten biggest clones take up under 3%. The TCR was taken from an adult in good health. Sequences were derived from peripheral blood, sampled on day 0 of AZD1222 vaccination. The chain has TRBV7-9 and TRBJ1-2; D unresolved. CDR3 DNA sequence: TGTGCCAGCAGCCCAGACAACTATGGCTACACCTTC. It codes for CASSPDNYGYTF. The full variable domain, its missing parts supplied by reference TRBV7-9 and TRBJ1-2, is DTGVSQNPRHKITKRGQNVTFRCDPISEHNRLYWYRQTLGQGPEFLTYFQNEAQLEKSRLLSDRFSAERPKGSFSTLEIQRTEQGDSAMYLCASSPDNYGYTFGSGTRLTVV.